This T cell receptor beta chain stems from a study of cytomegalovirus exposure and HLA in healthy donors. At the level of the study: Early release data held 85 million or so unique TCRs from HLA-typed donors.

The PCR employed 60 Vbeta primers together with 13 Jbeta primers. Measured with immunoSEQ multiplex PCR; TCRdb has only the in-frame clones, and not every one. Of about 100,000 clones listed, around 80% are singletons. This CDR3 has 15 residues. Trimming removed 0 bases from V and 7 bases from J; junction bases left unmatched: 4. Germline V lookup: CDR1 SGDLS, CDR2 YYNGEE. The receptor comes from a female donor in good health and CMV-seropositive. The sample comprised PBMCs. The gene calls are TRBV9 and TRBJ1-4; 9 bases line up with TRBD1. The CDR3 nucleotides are TGTGCCAGCAGCGTAGAAGGGACAGGGTTTGAAAAACTGTTTTTT. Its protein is CASSVEGTGFEKLFF.